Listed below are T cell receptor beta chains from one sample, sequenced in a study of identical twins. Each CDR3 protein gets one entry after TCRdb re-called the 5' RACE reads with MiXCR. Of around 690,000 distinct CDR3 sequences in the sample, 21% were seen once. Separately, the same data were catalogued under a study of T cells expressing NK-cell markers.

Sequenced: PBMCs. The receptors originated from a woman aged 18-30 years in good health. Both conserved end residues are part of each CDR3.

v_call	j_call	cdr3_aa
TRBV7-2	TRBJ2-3	CASTSHGYDTDTQYF
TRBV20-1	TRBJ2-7	CSAPRRLAGGDEQYF
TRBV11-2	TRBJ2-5	CASSLEQGVLETQYF
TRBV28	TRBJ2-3	CASRGAPEYRDTQYF
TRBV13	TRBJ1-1	CASSYPGLGTEAFF
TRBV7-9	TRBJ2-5	CASSHPQETQYF
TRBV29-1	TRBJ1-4	CSALGQGGEKLFF
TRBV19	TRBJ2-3	CASSTLRTADTQYF
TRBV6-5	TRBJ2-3	CASTLRGVTDTQYF
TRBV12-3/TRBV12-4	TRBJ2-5	CASSSSGKETQYF
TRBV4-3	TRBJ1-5	CASSQDRWEEGRNQPQHF
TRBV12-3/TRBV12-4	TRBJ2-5	CASRLANQETQYF
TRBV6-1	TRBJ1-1	CASSPETVWVTEAFF
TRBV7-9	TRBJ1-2	CASSPGGGDGYTF
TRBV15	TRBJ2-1	CATGLAGGTYEQFF
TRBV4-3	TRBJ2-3	CASSQDRLATDTQYF
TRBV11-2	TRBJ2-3	CASSSLARDTQYF
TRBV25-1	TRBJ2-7	CASSPAGKSYEQYF
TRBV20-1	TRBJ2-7	CSASRQGIHEQYF
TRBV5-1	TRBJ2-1	CASSLTGRNNEQFF
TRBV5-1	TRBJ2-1	CASSLGTSVEQFF
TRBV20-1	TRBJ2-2	CSITEANTGELFF
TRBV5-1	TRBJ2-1	CASSFSGTWANEQFF
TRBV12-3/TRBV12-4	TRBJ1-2	CASSFSQGKFYGYTF
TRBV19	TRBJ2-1	CASSRTSGREQFF
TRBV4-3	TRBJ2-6	CASSQDPSGANVLTF
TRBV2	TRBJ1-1	CASSGTGGGETTEAFF
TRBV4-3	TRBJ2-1	CASRPGTSGSNEQFF
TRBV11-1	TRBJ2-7	CASSPRSDRGRRTYEQYF
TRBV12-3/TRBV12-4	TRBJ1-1	CASSRGGESGDTEAFF
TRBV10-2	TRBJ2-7	CASSAGDRAYEQYF
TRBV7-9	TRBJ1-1	CASSPAQNTEAFF
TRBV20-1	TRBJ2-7	CSASWGEQYF